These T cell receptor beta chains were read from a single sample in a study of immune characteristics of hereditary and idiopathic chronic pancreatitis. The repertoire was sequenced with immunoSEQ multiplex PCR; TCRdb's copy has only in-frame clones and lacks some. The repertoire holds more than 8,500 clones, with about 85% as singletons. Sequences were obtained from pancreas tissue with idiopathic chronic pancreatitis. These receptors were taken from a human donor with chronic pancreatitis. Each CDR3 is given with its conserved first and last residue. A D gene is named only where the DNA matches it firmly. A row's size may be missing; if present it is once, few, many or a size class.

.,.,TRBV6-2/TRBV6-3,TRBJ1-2,TGTGCCAGCAGTACCACGGACAAGTATGGCTACACCTTC,CASSTTDKYGYTF
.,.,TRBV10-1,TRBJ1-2,TGCGCCAGCAGTGTGACCCTCGGGGGACCTGGGAGTGGCTACACCTTC,CASSVTLGGPGSGYTF
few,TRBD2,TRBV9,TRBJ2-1,TGTGCCAGCAGTAATAGCGGGGGGATTTACAATGAGCAGTTCTTC,CASSNSGGIYNEQFF
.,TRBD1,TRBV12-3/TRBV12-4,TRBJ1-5,TGTGCCAGCAGCTTCACAGGGGCAGAGCCCCAGCATTTT,CASSFTGAEPQHF
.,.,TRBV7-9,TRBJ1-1,TGTGCCAGCAGCTTAGAGGCCGGTTTCCACACTGAAGCTTTCTTT,CASSLEAGFHTEAFF
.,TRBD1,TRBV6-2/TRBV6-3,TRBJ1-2,TGTGCCAGCAGTACATGGTGGACAGGAGACGCGAAATATGGCTACACCTTC,CASSTWWTGDAKYGYTF
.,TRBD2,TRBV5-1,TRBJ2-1,TGCGCCAGCAGCTTGAGCGGGGGGTACAATGAGCAGTTCTTC,CASSLSGGYNEQFF
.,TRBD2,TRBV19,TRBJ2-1,TGTGCCAGTAGTATCGGACTAGCGGTGAACAATGAGCAGTTCTTC,CASSIGLAVNNEQFF
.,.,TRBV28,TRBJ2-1,TGTGCCAGCAGACGCCGGGACGGGTTTTACAGTGAGCAGTTCTTC,CASRRRDGFYSEQFF
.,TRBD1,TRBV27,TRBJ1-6,TGTGCCAGCAGTTTACTGGACAGGGGGTATAATTCACCCCTCCACTTT,CASSLLDRGYNSPLHF
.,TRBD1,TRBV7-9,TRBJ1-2,TGTGCCAGCAGCAATCCGACAGGGAACTATGGCTACACCTTC,CASSNPTGNYGYTF
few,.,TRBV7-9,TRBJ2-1,TGTGCCAGCAGCCCGTCGGGACTTTCCCTTGTCGGTGGGCAGTTCTTC,CASSPSGLSLVGGQFF
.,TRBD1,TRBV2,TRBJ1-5,TGTGCCAGCAGTGACAGGGGGCGGTTTGGACAGCCCCAGCATTTT,CASSDRGRFGQPQHF
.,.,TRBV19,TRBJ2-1,TGTGCCAGTAGTATCTCCGGCTTCCCCTTGGGGGGTGAGCAGTTCTTC,CASSISGFPLGGEQFF
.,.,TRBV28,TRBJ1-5,TGTGCCAGCAGGGGGACCAATCAGCCCCAGCATTTT,CASRGTNQPQHF
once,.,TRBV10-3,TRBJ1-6,TGTGCCATCAGTGAGTCGCCCTCTGATTCACCCCTCCACTTT,CAISESPSDSPLHF
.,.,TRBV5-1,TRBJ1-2,TGCGCCAGCAGCTTGGACAGGGTAGACTATGGCTACACCTTC,CASSLDRVDYGYTF
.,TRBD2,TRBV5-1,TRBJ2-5,TGCGCCAGCAGCCTGTTATCGGGGGGGTTACAAGAGACCCAGTACTTC,CASSLLSGGLQETQYF
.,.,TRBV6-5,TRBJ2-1,TGTGCCAGCAGTTACCAGGGGCCATCCTACAATGAGCAGTTCTTC,CASSYQGPSYNEQFF
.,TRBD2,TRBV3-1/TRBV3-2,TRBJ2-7,TGTGCCAGCAGCCTACCCGACCGGGAGGACGAGCAGTACTTC,CASSLPDREDEQYF
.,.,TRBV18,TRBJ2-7,TGTGCCAGCTCACCACAACCTAAAGGACTGCCTGGATCCTACGAGCAGTACTTC,CASSPQPKGLPGSYEQYF
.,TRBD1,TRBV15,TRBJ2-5,TGTGCCACCAGCAGAGGGGGGACAGGCCAAGAGACCCAGTACTTC,CATSRGGTGQETQYF
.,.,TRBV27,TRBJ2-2,TGTGCCAGCAGACGGAAGGCTGCGGGCACCGGGGAGCTGTTTTTT,CASRRKAAGTGELFF
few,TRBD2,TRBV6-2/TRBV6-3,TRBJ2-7,TGTGCCAGCAGCGCCGGGACTAGCGGGTTTAGCTCCTACGAGCAGTACTTC,CASSAGTSGFSSYEQYF
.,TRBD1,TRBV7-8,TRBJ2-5,TGTGCCAGCAGCTCTGGGGACAGGGGTTCAGAGACCCAGTACTTC,CASSSGDRGSETQYF
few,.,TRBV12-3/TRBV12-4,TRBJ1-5,TGTGCCAGCGCGATGAGAGATCAGCCCCAGCATTTT,CASAMRDQPQHF
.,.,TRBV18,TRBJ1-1,TGTGCCACCGCACACGGGGATGGGACTGAAGCTTTCTTT,CATAHGDGTEAFF
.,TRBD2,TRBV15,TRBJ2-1,TGTGCCATAAACTCCCCACTAGCGGGGGGGGGAGGGAATGAGCAGTTCTTC,CAINSPLAGGGGNEQFF
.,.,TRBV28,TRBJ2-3,TGTGCCAGCAGCCTCCCGGGACCGGAGCAGTATTTT,CASSLPGPEQYF
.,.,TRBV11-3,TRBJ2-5,TGTGCCAGCAGCTTAGATGGAGAGACCCAGTACTTC,CASSLDGETQYF
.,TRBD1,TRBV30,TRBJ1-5,TGTGCCTGGAGCGAGGGGGCTGGCAATCAGCCCCAGCATTTT,CAWSEGAGNQPQHF
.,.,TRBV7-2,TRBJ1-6,TGTGCCAGCAGCTTTTGGTTTCGGAATTCACCCCTCCACTTT,CASSFWFRNSPLHF
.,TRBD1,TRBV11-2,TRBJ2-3,TGTGCCAGCAGCCTAGGACAGGGGGTCGCAGATACGCAGTATTTT,CASSLGQGVADTQYF
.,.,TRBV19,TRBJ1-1,TGTGCCAGTAAAGACGTGAACACTGAAGCTTTCTTT,CASKDVNTEAFF
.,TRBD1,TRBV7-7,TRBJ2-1,TGTGCTAGCAGCTTAGCAGGGGGCCCGGGGGATGAGCAGTTCTTC,CASSLAGGPGDEQFF
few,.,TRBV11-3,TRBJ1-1,TGTGCCAGCAGCTCCGGGGGCTTTGGTAACACTGAAGCTTTCTTT,CASSSGGFGNTEAFF
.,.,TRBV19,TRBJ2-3,TGTGCCAGTAGTATAAAGGACTTAGCCGATACGCAGTATTTT,CASSIKDLADTQYF
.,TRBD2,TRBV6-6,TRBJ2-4,TGTGCCAGCAACGACGGGGGGTTAGCCAAAAACATTCAGTACTTC,CASNDGGLAKNIQYF
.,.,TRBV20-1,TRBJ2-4,TGCAGTGCTAGTGCAGGGTTTCTAGCCAAAAACATTCAGTACTTC,CSASAGFLAKNIQYF
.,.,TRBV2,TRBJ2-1,TGTGCCAGCAGTGATACCCCGGCGTACAATGAGCAGTTCTTC,CASSDTPAYNEQFF
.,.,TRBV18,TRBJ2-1,TGTGCCAGCTCACCTTCCTACAATGAGCAGTTCTTC,CASSPSYNEQFF
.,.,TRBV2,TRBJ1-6,TGTGCCAGCAGGAGCTCCTATAATTCACCCCTCCACTTT,CASRSSYNSPLHF
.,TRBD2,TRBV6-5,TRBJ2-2,TGTGCCAGCACCCGGGACTACGCGAACACCGGGGAGCTGTTTTTT,CASTRDYANTGELFF
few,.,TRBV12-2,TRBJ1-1,TGTCAGACAGGGTCTATGAACACTGAAGCTTTCTTT,CQTGSMNTEAFF
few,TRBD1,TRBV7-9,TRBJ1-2,TGTGCCAGCAGCCCAGGACCGGGACAGGGGGCGAAGGCTAACTATGGCTACACCTTC,CASSPGPGQGAKANYGYTF
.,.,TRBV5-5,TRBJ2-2,TGTGCCAGCAGCTTCGGGGGGAACACCGGGGAGCTGTTTTTT,CASSFGGNTGELFF
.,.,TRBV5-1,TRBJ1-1,TGCGCCAGCAGCTTGGGGGAGGGGGGGAGCACTGAAGCTTTCTTT,CASSLGEGGSTEAFF
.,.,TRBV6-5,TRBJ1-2,TGTGCCAGCAGTTACTCTTTATACCAGAACTATGGCTACACCTTC,CASSYSLYQNYGYTF
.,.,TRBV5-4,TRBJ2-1,TGTGCCAGCAGCTACGGGGCGGAATACAATGAGCAGTTCTTC,CASSYGAEYNEQFF
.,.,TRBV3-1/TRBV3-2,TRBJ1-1,TGTGCCAGCAGCCAAGATTACTGGGGGCCGAGCACTGAAGCTTTCTTT,CASSQDYWGPSTEAFF
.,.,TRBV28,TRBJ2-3,TGTGCCAGCAGTTTCCCGGACTCAAGCACAGATACGCAGTATTTT,CASSFPDSSTDTQYF
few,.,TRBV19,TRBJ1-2,TGTGCCAGTAGTATTCAGGGCCGAACTAACTATGGCTACACCTTC,CASSIQGRTNYGYTF
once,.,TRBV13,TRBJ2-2,TGTGCCAGCAGCTTGCTCGCCGGGGAGCTGTTTTTT,CASSLLAGELFF